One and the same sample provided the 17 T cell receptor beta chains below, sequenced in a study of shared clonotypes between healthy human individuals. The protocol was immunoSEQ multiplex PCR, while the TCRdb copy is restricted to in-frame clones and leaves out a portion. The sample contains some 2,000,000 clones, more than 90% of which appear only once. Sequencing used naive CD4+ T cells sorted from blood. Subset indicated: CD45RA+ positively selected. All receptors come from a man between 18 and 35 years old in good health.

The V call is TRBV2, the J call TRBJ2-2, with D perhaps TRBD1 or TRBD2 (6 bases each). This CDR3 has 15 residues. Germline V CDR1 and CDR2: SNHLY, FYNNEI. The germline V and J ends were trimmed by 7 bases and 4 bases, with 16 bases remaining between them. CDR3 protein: CASIPTGAPTGELFF. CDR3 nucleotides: TGTGCCAGCATACCGACGGGGGCCCCCACCGGGGAGCTGTTTTTT.

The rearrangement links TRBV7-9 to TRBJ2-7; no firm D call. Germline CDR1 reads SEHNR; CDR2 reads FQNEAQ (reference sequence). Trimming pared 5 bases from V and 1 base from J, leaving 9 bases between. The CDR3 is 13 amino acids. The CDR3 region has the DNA TGTGCCAGCAGCCTTACAATGTCCTACGAGCAGTACTTC. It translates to CASSLTMSYEQYF.

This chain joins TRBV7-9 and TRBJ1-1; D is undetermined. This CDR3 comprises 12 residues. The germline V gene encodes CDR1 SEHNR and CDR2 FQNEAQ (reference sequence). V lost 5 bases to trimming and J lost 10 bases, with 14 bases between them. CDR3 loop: CASSLSPTGAFF. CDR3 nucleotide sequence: TGTGCCAGCAGCCTCAGTCCCACGGGAGCTTTCTTT.

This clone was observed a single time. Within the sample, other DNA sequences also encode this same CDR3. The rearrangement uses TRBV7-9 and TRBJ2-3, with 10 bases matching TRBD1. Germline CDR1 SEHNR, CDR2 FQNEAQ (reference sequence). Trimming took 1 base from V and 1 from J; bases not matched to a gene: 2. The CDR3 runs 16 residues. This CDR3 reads CASSLGDRGGTDTQYF. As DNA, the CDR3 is TGTGCCAGCAGCTTAGGGGACAGGGGCGGCACAGATACGCAGTATTTT. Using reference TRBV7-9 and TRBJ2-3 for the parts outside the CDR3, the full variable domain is DTGVSQNPRHKITKRGQNVTFRCDPISEHNRLYWYRQTLGQGPEFLTYFQNEAQLEKSRLLSDRFSAERPKGSFSTLEIQRTEQGDSAMYLCASSLGDRGGTDTQYFGPGTRLTVL.

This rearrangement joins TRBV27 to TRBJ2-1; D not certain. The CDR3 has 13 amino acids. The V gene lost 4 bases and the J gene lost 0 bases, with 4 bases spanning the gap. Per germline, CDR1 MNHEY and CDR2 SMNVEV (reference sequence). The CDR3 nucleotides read TGTGCCAGCAGTTCCAGCTCCTACAATGAGCAGTTCTTC. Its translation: CASSSSSYNEQFF.

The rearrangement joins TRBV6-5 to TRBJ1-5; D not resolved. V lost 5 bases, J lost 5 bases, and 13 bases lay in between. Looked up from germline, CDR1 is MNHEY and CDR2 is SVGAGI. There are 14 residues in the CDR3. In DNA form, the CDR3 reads TGTGCCAGCAGTGAGGACGGACCGTATCAGCCCCAGCATTTT. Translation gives CASSEDGPYQPQHF.

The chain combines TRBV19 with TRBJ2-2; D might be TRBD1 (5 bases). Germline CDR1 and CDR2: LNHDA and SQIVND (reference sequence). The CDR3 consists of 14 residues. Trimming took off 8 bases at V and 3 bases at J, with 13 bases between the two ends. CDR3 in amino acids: CASRDRYDTGELFF. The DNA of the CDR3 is TGTGCCAGTCGAGACAGATACGACACCGGGGAGCTGTTTTTT.

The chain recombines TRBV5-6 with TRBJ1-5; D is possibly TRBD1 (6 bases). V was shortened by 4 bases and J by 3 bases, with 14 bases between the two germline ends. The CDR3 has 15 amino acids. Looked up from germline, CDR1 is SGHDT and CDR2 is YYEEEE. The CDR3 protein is CASSRQDMNNQPQHF. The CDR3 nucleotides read TGTGCCAGCAGCAGACAGGACATGAACAATCAGCCCCAGCATTTT.

The CDR3 nucleotides read TGTGCCAGCAGCACGGGACGGGGCTCCTACGAGCAGTACTTC. This sequence encodes CASSTGRGSYEQYF. The rearrangement uses TRBV7-2 and TRBJ2-7; either TRBD1 or TRBD2 may supply D (5 bases each). CDR1 and CDR2 from the germline V gene are SGHTA and FQGNSA. The germline V and J ends were trimmed by 5 bases and 0 bases, with 11 bases remaining between them. The CDR3 consists of 14 residues.

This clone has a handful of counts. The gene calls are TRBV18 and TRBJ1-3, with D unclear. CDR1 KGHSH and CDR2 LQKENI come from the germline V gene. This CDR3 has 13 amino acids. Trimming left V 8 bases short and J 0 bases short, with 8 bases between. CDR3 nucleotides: TGTGCCAGCGATCAAGGCTCTGGAAACACCATATATTTT. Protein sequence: CASDQGSGNTIYF.

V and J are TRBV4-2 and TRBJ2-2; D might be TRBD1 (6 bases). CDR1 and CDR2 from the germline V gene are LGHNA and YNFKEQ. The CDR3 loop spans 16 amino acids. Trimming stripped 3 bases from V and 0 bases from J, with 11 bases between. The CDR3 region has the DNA TGTGCCAGCAGCCATGGGGGCCCCGCGAACACCGGGGAGCTGTTTTTT. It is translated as CASSHGGPANTGELFF.

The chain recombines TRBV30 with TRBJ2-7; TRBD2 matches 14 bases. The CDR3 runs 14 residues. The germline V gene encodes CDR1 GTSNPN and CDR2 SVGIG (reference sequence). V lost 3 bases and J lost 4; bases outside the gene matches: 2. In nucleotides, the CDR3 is TGTGCCTGGAGGAGACTAGCGGGAGGGTACGAGCAGTACTTC. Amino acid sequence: CAWRRLAGGYEQYF.

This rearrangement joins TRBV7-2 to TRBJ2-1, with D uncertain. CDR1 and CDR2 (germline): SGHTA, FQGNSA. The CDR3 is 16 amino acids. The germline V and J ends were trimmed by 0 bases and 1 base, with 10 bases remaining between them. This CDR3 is CASSLAPTESYNEQFF. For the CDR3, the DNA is TGTGCCAGCAGCTTAGCGCCGACGGAATCCTACAATGAGCAGTTCTTC.

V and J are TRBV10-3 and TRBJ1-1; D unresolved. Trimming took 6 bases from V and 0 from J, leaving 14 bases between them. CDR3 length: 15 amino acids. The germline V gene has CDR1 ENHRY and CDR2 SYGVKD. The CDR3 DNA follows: TGTGCCATCAGGGAGGATCTGGGCATGAACACTGAAGCTTTCTTT. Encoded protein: CAIREDLGMNTEAFF.

The CDR3 coding sequence is TGCGCCAGCAGAGCTAGCGACCCCTACGAGCAGTACTTC. Translation: CASRASDPYEQYF. This chain connects TRBV10-2 to TRBJ2-7; the D gene is possibly TRBD2 (6 bases). CDR1 WSHSY and CDR2 SAAADI come from the germline V gene. V was clipped by 6 bases and J by 2 bases, with 11 bases between them. This CDR3 has 13 amino acids.

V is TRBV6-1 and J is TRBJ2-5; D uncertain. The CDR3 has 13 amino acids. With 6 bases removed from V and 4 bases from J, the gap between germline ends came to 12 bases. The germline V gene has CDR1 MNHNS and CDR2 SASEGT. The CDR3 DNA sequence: TGTGCCAGCAGCGACACACCAGGAGAGACCCAGTACTTC. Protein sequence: CASSDTPGETQYF.

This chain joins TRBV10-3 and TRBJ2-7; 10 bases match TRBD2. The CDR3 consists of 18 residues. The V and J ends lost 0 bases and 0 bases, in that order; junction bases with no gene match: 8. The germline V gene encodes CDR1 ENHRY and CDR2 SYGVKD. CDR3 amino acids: CAISESNRLAGSSYEQYF. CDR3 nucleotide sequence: TGTGCCATCAGTGAGTCGAACCGACTAGCGGGCTCCTCCTACGAGCAGTACTTC.